This record looks at one T cell receptor (beta chain) sequence and its context. This clone was observed a few times. It lacks a known antigen. Nothing much larger sits one base from this clone, and base qualities are not available. This record belongs to a study of blood T cell repertoires in COVID-19 (TCRdb year 2020). Looking at the study overall: The collaborator samples originated in the United States, Italy and Spain and spanned the acute and convalescent phases of COVID-19. The material from the prospective study consisted of cDNA or gDNA derived from T cells, B-cell-depleted T cells, or PBMCs. Deeply sampled blood TCRbeta repertoires from subjects exposed to, actively infected with, or recovered from COVID-19 were included in the dataset. A freely available public database, intended as a resource for researchers studying the immune response to SARS-CoV-2, is where the repertoires were released. Samples were obtained from the ongoing ImmuneRACE study (first 160 participants) and from 1,200 or so subjects provided by 6 global collaborators. A de-identified subject ID, COVID-19 status, age in years and sex were almost always included in the sample metadata. Where HLA class I and class II types were available, the types were taken from metadata supplied by the sample provider, not from assay-based typing.

The V end loses 5 bases and the J end loses 1 base, and a stretch of 15 bases separates them. The CDR3 measures 16 amino acids from cysteine to phenylalanine. Of all the DNA, just the CDR3 is kept, 48 bases in frame from base 1. Sequences SEHNR (CDR1) and FQNEAQ (CDR2) are obtained from the germline V gene (reference sequence). In the prospective study, participants were 18 to 89 years old, resided in around 25 geographic areas of the United States, and were enrolled through a virtual design. In the prospective study, cohorts were assigned on the basis of participant-reported clinical history obtained from a screening survey and a study questionnaire. Recovered participants in ImmuneRACE Cohort 3 were defined by two consecutive negative NP/OP PCR tests, clearance by a healthcare professional, or resolution of symptoms. In the prospective study, whole blood, serum and a nasopharyngeal or oropharyngeal swab were collected from each participant by mobile phlebotomists. Prospective study participants could optionally give additional blood draws and questionnaires over an approximately 2-month period. Prospective study blood samples were shipped either frozen or at room temperature before DNA extraction.

TCRbeta CDR3 regions were amplified from genomic DNA by means of the immunoSEQ Assay, a bias-controlled multiplex PCR. The paper's data handling went like this. The number of nucleated cells in each sample was estimated by amplification of reference gene primers within the assay. To quantify the absolute abundance of each unique TCRbeta CDR3 rearrangement, sequence reads were collapsed and filtered. For each sample, productive Simpson clonality was calculated by taking the square root of Simpson's diversity index across productive rearrangements. TCRdb obtained this table from immuneACCESS and retained in-frame rearrangements with V and J assigned. These tables miss some clones; where compared with another copy, unresolved V genes account for less than half of the shortfall, and the remainder is unexplained. That table gives V, J and clone size, and the DNA gave D and trimming. The sample yields hundreds of thousands of clones; more than 85% were counted once. Of the sample, approximately 1.7% is held by the ten largest clones.

What the work shows at the level of the full study, not this receptor alone: The quantity of clinical and demographic metadata differed by source and by participant and was supplied without curation.

Rearrangement joined TRBV7-9 to TRBJ2-1; the D gene lacks a confident call. The sequencing sample was made of PBMCs or T cells enriched from blood (not recorded which). This sequence was found in a woman aged 45-59 years who had recovered from COVID-19. In nucleotide form, the sequence is TGTGCCAGCAGCCCGCCCTTTAGAATTTCCTACAATGAGCAGTTCTTC. Its protein reads: CASSPPFRISYNEQFF.